This TCR beta chain came from a study of T cell repertoires in cytomegalovirus infection. Regarding the study as a whole: Identification of carriers of CMV plus the relevant HLA was achieved through cumulative public TCR beta family frequency. HLA-C-restricted CMV clonotypes gave the most frequent clonotype in two of eight donors.

V lost 3 bases and J 5 bases, leaving 11 bases between the germline ends. CDR3 length equals 12 residues. Germline V gene lookup returns CDR1 DFQATT and CDR2 SNEGSKA (reference sequence). This clonotype was found a few times. Its antigen is not known. TCRdb re-called the reads with MiXCR, one entry per CDR3 protein. This table has some 440,000 distinct CDR3 sequences, roughly a third appearing once. The chain links TRBV20-1 to TRBJ2-7; D ambiguous. This clonotype was obtained from a human donor in good health (CMV status not recorded). Some clones in this sample may be carry-over from other donors' samples. Material: PBMCs. CDR3 DNA sequence: TGCAGTGCTAGTCCTGGGGTCGACGAGCAGTACTTC. Its protein is CSASPGVDEQYF.